Below are 11 T cell receptor beta chains sequenced from a single sample in a study of blood T cell repertoires in COVID-19. Clones were read by immunoSEQ multiplex PCR, and TCRdb kept only the in-frame ones, dropping some. This table holds 60,000 to 70,000 clones, about 91% found once. Sequenced material: peripheral blood. The source of these receptors is a human donor with active COVID-19. The donor label of this sample is uncertain.

The chain carries TRBV27 and TRBJ2-7, with 11 positions matching TRBD1. J lost 4 bases, V lost 4 bases, and 3 bases had no gene match. Germline V gene sequence: CDR1 MNHEY, CDR2 SMNVEV (reference sequence). The length of the CDR3 is 14 residues. CDR3 nucleotide sequence: TGTGCCAGCAGTTCCCGGGACAGGGGGTACGAGCAGTACTTC. Amino acid sequence: CASSSRDRGYEQYF.

The chain combines TRBV6-1 with TRBJ2-2; TRBD1 matches 8 bases. Trimming took 2 bases from V and 5 from J; bases not matched to a gene: 7. The CDR3 is 16 residues long. Germline V gives CDR1 MNHNS, CDR2 SASEGT. This chain's CDR3 is CASSERAGGGTGELFF. CDR3 nucleotides: TGTGCCAGCAGTGAACGCGCAGGGGGCGGGACCGGGGAGCTGTTTTTT.

V usage is TRBV7-9 and J usage is TRBJ1-1; weak D call: TRBD1 (6 bases). CDR1 is SEHNR, CDR2 FQNEAQ, per germline (reference sequence). CDR3 size: 13 residues. Trimming shortened V by 6 bases and J by 5 bases, and 13 bases separated the two germline ends. CDR3 in DNA: TGTGCCAGCAGAACACAGGGTAGGACTGAAGCTTTCTTT. Protein: CASRTQGRTEAFF.

The chain joins TRBV29-1 to TRBJ2-3; 13 nucleotides match TRBD2. The CDR3 runs 16 residues. The V segment lost 4 bases and the J segment 3 bases; nucleotides outside the gene matches: 7. Germline assignment: CDR1 SQVTM and CDR2 ANQGSEA. Written as DNA, the CDR3 is TGCAGCGTTGGGGTACTAGCGGGAGGGATAACAGATACGCAGTATTTT. It yields the protein CSVGVLAGGITDTQYF.

This clone has only one observation. The chain links TRBV11-2 to TRBJ1-2, with 10 bases that match TRBD1. The CDR3 spans 14 residues. Trimming removed 2 bases from V and 9 bases from J; junction bases left unmatched: 6. Looked up from germline, CDR1 is SGHAT and CDR2 is FQNNGV. The CDR3 DNA sequence: TGTGCCAGCAGCTTACGGGACAGGGGAGTTAGCTACACCTTC. This gives the protein CASSLRDRGVSYTF.

The CDR3 loop reads CSVEGRENTEAFF. CDR3 DNA sequence: TGCAGCGTTGAAGGGCGGGAGAACACTGAAGCTTTCTTT. This chain uses TRBV29-1 with TRBJ1-1; no definite D call. V was pared by 1 base and J by 1 base, with 7 bases between. The CDR3 loop spans 13 amino acids. Germline V gene data show CDR1 as SQVTM and CDR2 as ANQGSEA.

The J gene is TRBJ2-7, the V gene TRBV15, with no clear D. The V gene lost 5 bases and the J gene lost 3 bases, with 14 bases spanning the gap. Germline values: CDR1 LNHNV, CDR2 YYDKDF (reference sequence). The CDR3 consists of 14 residues. CDR3 DNA: TGTGCCACCAGCGTTGATGCAGGCCGCTACGAGCAGTACTTC. This codes for CATSVDAGRYEQYF. Full variable domain (rest looked up from reference TRBV15 and TRBJ2-7): DAMVIQNPRYQVTQFGKPVTLSCSQTLNHNVMYWYQQKSSQAPKLLFHYYDKDFNNEADTPDNFQSRRPNTSFCFLDIRSPGLGDTAMYLCATSVDAGRYEQYFGPGTRLTVT.

The chain couples TRBV28 to TRBJ1-1; D perhaps matches TRBD1 (5 bases). Germline V lookup: CDR1 MDHEN, CDR2 SYDVKM. This CDR3 region has 13 residues. The V and J ends lost 3 bases and 5 bases respectively, with 10 bases between them. The CDR3 region is CASSLEGRTEAFF. In DNA form, the CDR3 reads TGTGCCAGCAGTTTGGAGGGGCGAACTGAAGCTTTCTTT.

The V gene is TRBV7-7, the J gene TRBJ1-3; a possible D gene is TRBD1 (5 bases). Trimming took 5 bases from V and 0 from J, leaving 11 bases between them. CDR3 length equals 15 residues. The germline gives CDR1 SSHAT, CDR2 FNYEAQ (reference sequence). CDR3 amino acids: CASSAGTSSGNTIYF. The CDR3 bases are TGTGCCAGCAGCGCGGGGACGAGCTCTGGAAACACCATATATTTT.

The V and J genes are TRBV10-1 and TRBJ2-5; no reliable D call. V lost 5 bases and J 5 bases, leaving 12 bases between the germline ends. CDR1 and CDR2 from the germline V gene are WNHNN and SYGVQD (reference sequence). This CDR3 is 13 amino acids long. This CDR3 is CASSRLVGETQYF. The CDR3 bases are TGCGCCAGCAGTCGACTCGTCGGGGAGACCCAGTACTTC.

V usage is TRBV10-3 and J usage is TRBJ2-5; possible D gene TRBD1, 5 bases. Germline CDR1 is ENHRY and CDR2 is SYGVKD. Between the trimmed V and J ends, which lost 2 bases and 3 bases, there was a span of 13 bases. The CDR3 has 15 residues. The CDR3 here is CAISEGLRDEETQYF. DNA of the CDR3: TGTGCCATCAGTGAGGGTCTCAGGGATGAAGAGACCCAGTACTTC.